What follows are 10 T cell receptor beta chains derived from one specimen sequenced in a study of T cells after yellow fever vaccination (dated by TCRdb to between 2019 and 2020). Explained via the paper, the treatment or condition label denotes: live attenuated yellow fever vaccine strain. Library preparation was by 5' RACE. Sequencer: Illumina HiSeq 2500. TCRdb trimmed public reads at Q25 via fastp, called clones via MiXCR and kept in-frame beta chains. For every CDR3 protein sequence, its rows merge into one entry that carries the most common genes and DNA. This sample is represented by around 590,000 distinct CDR3 sequences; over 9% of them were singletons. The ten largest clones take up more than 12% of the sample. The input for sequencing was PBMCs, taken on the day of the yellow fever booster vaccination. All receptors come from a man younger than 45 who received the YFV17D yellow fever vaccine.

Regarding this clonotype: A read error is possible here, since a much larger clone lies one base away. The rearrangement uses TRBV20-1 and TRBJ1-1; 10 nucleotides agree with TRBD1. CDR1 and CDR2 (germline): DFQATT, SNEGSKA (reference sequence). CDR3 length equals 14 residues. The CDR3 loop is CSAPGTGVSTEAIF. Written as DNA, the CDR3 is TGCAGTGCTCCCGGGACAGGGGTATCCACTGAAGCTATCTTT.

In this sample, this clonotype turned up a few times. This chain links TRBV29-1 with TRBJ2-7; D is undetermined. In germline, CDR1 is SQVTM, CDR2 ANQGSEA. The CDR3 sequence is 13 residues long. With 4 bases removed from V and 7 bases from J, the gap between germline ends came to 17 bases. This chain's CDR3 is CSVGTNQLREQYF. In DNA form, the CDR3 reads TGCAGCGTTGGGACGAACCAACTACGAGAGCAGTACTTC.

This chain uses TRBV12-3 or TRBV12-4 with TRBJ2-7, with D possibly matching TRBD2 (5 bases). The CDR3 has 11 residues. The V end lost 8 bases, the J end lost 5 bases, and 10 bases lay between the germline ends. This CDR3 is CASGGIDEQYF. Here the CDR3 DNA reads TGTGCCAGCGGAGGTATCGACGAGCAGTACTTC.

V gene TRBV9 combines with J gene TRBJ2-5; the match to TRBD2 covers 13 bases. This CDR3 has 19 residues. V was clipped by 1 base and J by 0 bases; unmatched bases: 9. CDR1 is SGDLS and CDR2 is YYNGEE in the germline V gene. The CDR3, as DNA: TGTGCCAGCAGCGTACAGACTAGCGGGAGGTTGGGGGACCAAGAGACCCAGTACTTC. It is translated as CASSVQTSGRLGDQETQYF.

The chain employs TRBV7-2 and TRBJ2-1; 11 positions agree with TRBD2. Trimming took 6 bases from V and 10 from J; bases not matched to a gene: 11. This CDR3 is built from 15 residues. The V gene's germline CDR1 is SGHTA and CDR2 FQGNSA. The CDR3 region is CASSRLTSGTGEQFF. CDR3 nucleotides: TGTGCCAGCAGTCGGTTGACTAGCGGGACGGGGGAGCAGTTCTTC.

The V gene is TRBV28, the J gene TRBJ1-3; D uncertain. Trimming shortened V by 6 bases and J by 2 bases, and 5 bases separated the two germline ends. CDR3 length equals 12 residues. The germline CDR1 and CDR2 sequences are MDHEN and SYDVKM. The CDR3 DNA sequence: TGTGCCAGCAGAAGTGCTGGAAACACCATATATTTT. As protein: CASRSAGNTIYF. Variable domain in full (rest from reference TRBV28 and TRBJ1-3): DVKVTQSSRYLVKRTGEKVFLECVQDMDHENMFWYRQDPGLGLRLIYFSYDVKMKEKGDIPEGYSVSREKKERFSLILESASTNQTSMYLCASRSAGNTIYFGEGSWLTVV.

This clonotype has a handful of counts. The J gene is TRBJ2-7, the V gene TRBV30; TRBD1 matches at 8 bases. Germline V gene sequence: CDR1 GTSNPN, CDR2 SVGIG (reference sequence). The V gene end was trimmed by 3 bases and the J gene end by 3 bases; junction bases not matched to a gene: 10. This CDR3 is 15 amino acids long. CDR3 sequence: CAWSAAGQVVYEQYF. The CDR3 DNA reads TGTGCCTGGAGCGCTGCGGGACAGGTTGTCTACGAGCAGTACTTC.

This clonotype was picked up a small number of times. This chain links TRBV9 with TRBJ2-1; TRBD2 might be the D (6 bases). The CDR3 sequence is 16 residues long. Trimming shortened V by 0 bases and J by 0 bases, and 10 bases separated the two germline ends. The germline CDR1 and CDR2 sequences are SGDLS and YYNGEE. CDR3 sequence: CASSVVGGTSYNEQFF. CDR3 DNA sequence: TGTGCCAGCAGCGTAGTAGGCGGGACCTCCTACAATGAGCAGTTCTTC.

J is TRBJ2-5 and V is TRBV20-1; 10 bases fit TRBD2. Germline V CDR1 and CDR2: DFQATT, SNEGSKA (reference sequence). CDR3 length equals 12 residues. The V and J ends lost 6 bases and 7 bases, in that order; junction bases with no gene match: 5. The CDR3 nucleotides are TGCAGTGCGCGATTAGCGGGAGGGACCCAGTACTTC. Amino acid sequence: CSARLAGGTQYF.

This clonotype was counted at least ten times. The CDR3 here is CASSYQLGEDYHNSPLHF. In nucleotides, the CDR3 is TGTGCCAGCAGTTATCAGCTCGGGGAAGACTACCATAATTCACCCCTCCACTTT. V and J are TRBV6-5 and TRBJ1-6, with D unclear. The V gene's germline CDR1 is MNHEY and CDR2 SVGAGI. Trimming pared 3 bases from V and 5 bases from J, leaving 20 bases between. The CDR3 is 18 residues long.